What follows are 12 T cell receptor beta chains derived from one specimen sequenced in a study of response to subunit inactivated influenza vaccine. TCRdb re-called the RT-PCR reads with MiXCR, one entry per CDR3 protein. In the table there are roughly 500,000 distinct CDR3 sequences, roughly 25% of which are singletons. These sequences were also reported in another study, on T cells expressing NK-cell markers. That publication notes: Researchers built TCR beta cDNA using 5'RACE template switching with UMIs.

The source material was CD4+ T cells sorted from PBMCs, sampled approximately 13 days after vaccination. All receptors come from a man aged 45-65 years who received an inactivated influenza vaccine.

This clonotype was seen a few times. In DNA form, the CDR3 reads TGTGCCAGCGGCTCGGATAGCAATCAGCCCCAGCATTTT. Its translation is CASGSDSNQPQHF. The rearrangement links TRBV28 to TRBJ1-5; D gene uncertain. Trimming took off 8 bases at V and 0 bases at J, with 8 bases between the two ends. The germline V gene has CDR1 MDHEN and CDR2 SYDVKM. The CDR3 is 13 amino acids.

V usage is TRBV7-2 and J usage is TRBJ2-2; tentatively, D is TRBD1 (6 bases). The CDR3 is 14 residues long. Between the trimmed V and J ends, which lost 4 bases and 7 bases, there was a span of 13 bases. Germline assignment: CDR1 SGHTA and CDR2 FQGNSA. The CDR3 loop reads CASSSQGSGGELFF. CDR3 coding DNA: TGTGCCAGCAGCTCCCAGGGGAGCGGCGGGGAGCTGTTTTTT.

This clonotype was seen many times. The chain links TRBV10-3 to TRBJ2-7; D gene unclear. Germline-derived CDR1 and CDR2 are ENHRY and SYGVKD. This CDR3 region has 14 residues. Trimming stripped 4 bases from V and 0 bases from J, with 10 bases between. DNA of the CDR3: TGTGCCATCAGTGCCTCGACTGACTCCTACGAGCAGTACTTC. Translated: CAISASTDSYEQYF.

V usage is TRBV20-1 and J usage is TRBJ2-1, with 7 positions matching TRBD2. Germline V lookup: CDR1 DFQATT, CDR2 SNEGSKA (reference sequence). V gave up 2 bases and J gave up 5 bases; unmatched junction bases: 6. The CDR3 totals 14 residues. CDR3 protein: CSARSPLAHNEQFF. As DNA, the CDR3 is TGCAGTGCTAGATCCCCACTAGCGCACAATGAGCAGTTCTTC.

The sample holds a few counts of this clonotype. CDR3 amino acids: CASSQDPTGSGYTF. For the CDR3, the DNA is TGTGCCAGCAGCCAAGATCCAACAGGGAGTGGCTACACCTTC. The chain carries TRBV4-2 and TRBJ1-2, with D perhaps matching TRBD1 (6 bases). The CDR3 sequence is 14 residues long. The germline gives CDR1 LGHNA, CDR2 YNFKEQ. With 0 bases removed from V and 7 bases from J, the gap between germline ends came to 12 bases.

The rearrangement joins TRBV12-3 or TRBV12-4 to TRBJ2-5; TRBD2 might be the D (7 bases). This CDR3 spans 15 amino acids. Trimming stripped 5 bases from V and 5 bases from J, with 18 bases between. The CDR3 protein is CASSLLGGRRETQYF. In DNA form, the CDR3 reads TGTGCCAGCAGTCTCCTGGGGGGGCGGAGGGAGACCCAGTACTTC.

This clonotype was recorded at least ten times. The chain has TRBV2 and TRBJ1-5; D gene ambiguous. The CDR3 is 14 amino acids. Trimming took off 6 bases at V and 3 bases at J, with 12 bases between the two ends. Per the germline V gene, CDR1 is SNHLY and CDR2 is FYNNEI. CDR3 sequence: CASSTGRHNQPQHF. CDR3 nucleotides: TGTGCCAGCAGCACCGGACGGCACAATCAGCCCCAGCATTTT.

This clonotype turned up a few times. The chain combines TRBV3-1 with TRBJ2-3; TRBD2 matches at 10 bases. The V and J ends lost 5 bases and 7 bases, in that order; junction bases with no gene match: 12. The CDR3 runs to 16 residues. Per germline, CDR1 LGHDT and CDR2 YNNKEL (reference sequence). The CDR3 is CASSTRTSGNTHTQYF. Written as DNA, the CDR3 is TGTGCCAGCAGCACCCGGACTAGCGGAAACACTCATACGCAGTATTTT.

The table lists this clonotype with a few counts. The chain's CDR3 is CASSFLTSANQAGETQYF. The CDR3 region has the DNA TGCGCCAGCAGCTTCCTGACTAGCGCGAATCAGGCGGGAGAGACCCAGTACTTC. This sequence joins TRBV5-1 and TRBJ2-5; TRBD2 aligns across 8 bases. With V trimmed by 2 bases and J by 4 bases, 16 bases remained unmatched. Germline V gene lookup returns CDR1 SGHRS and CDR2 YFSETQ. The length of the CDR3 is 18 residues.

This clonotype has only a few counts. The rearrangement uses TRBV10-3 and TRBJ2-2, with D hard to call. With 4 bases removed from V and 0 bases from J, the gap between germline ends came to 9 bases. There are 15 residues in the CDR3. Germline CDR1 ENHRY, CDR2 SYGVKD. The CDR3 protein is CAISGVTTNTGELFF. The CDR3 bases are TGTGCCATCAGTGGTGTGACAACGAACACCGGGGAGCTGTTTTTT.

This clonotype was seen repeatedly, ten times or more. The genes are TRBV7-3 and TRBJ2-2; TRBD1 might be the D (6 bases). The CDR3 spans 13 residues. Germline CDR1 SGHTA, CDR2 FQGTGA. V shed 5 bases and J shed 5 bases, with 9 bases lying between them. The CDR3 coding sequence is TGTGCCAGCAGCCTCGGACAGACCGGGGAGCTGTTTTTT. This gives the protein CASSLGQTGELFF.

This clonotype was detected only a few times. This CDR3 reads CARGQNTEAFF. CDR3 coding DNA: TGCGCCAGGGGACAGAACACTGAAGCTTTCTTT. The gene calls are TRBV5-1 and TRBJ1-1, with D tentatively TRBD1 (6 bases). V lost 8 bases and J 1 base, leaving 6 bases between the germline ends. CDR1 SGHRS and CDR2 YFSETQ come from the germline V gene. The CDR3 is 11 residues long.